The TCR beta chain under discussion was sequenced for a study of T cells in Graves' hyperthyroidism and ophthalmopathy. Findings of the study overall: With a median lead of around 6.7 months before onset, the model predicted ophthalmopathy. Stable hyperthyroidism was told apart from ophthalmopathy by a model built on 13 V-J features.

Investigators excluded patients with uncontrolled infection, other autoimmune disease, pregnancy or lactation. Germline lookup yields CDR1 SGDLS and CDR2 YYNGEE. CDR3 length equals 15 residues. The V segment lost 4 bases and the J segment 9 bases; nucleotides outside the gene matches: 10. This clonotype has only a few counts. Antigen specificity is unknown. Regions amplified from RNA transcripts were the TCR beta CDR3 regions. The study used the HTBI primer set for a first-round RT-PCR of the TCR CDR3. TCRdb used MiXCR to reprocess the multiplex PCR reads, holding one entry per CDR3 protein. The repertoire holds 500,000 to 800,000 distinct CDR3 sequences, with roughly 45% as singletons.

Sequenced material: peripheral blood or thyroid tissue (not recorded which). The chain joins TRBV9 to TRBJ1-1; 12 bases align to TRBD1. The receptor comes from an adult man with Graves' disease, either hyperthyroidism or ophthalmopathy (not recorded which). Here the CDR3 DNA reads TGTGCCAGCAGCCCATGGGACAGGGGGCGCGATCAAGCTTTCTTT. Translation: CASSPWDRGRDQAFF.